Below, 11 T cell receptor beta chains from the same sample are listed, as sequenced in a study of somatic mutations in cytotoxic T cells in rheumatoid arthritis. Clones were sequenced by immunoSEQ multiplex PCR, and TCRdb holds only the in-frame ones, with some missing. The table shows more than 15,000 clones, with less than 85% occurring only once. The sample taken for sequencing was CD8+ T cells sorted from blood. These receptors were taken from a woman between 40 and 50 years old with rheumatoid arthritis.

CDR3 in DNA: TGCGCCAGCAGCTCGGACAGCTTGGGAGCGGGAGGGCAATCCTACAATGAGCAGTTCTTC. Protein sequence: CASSSDSLGAGGQSYNEQFF. V usage is TRBV5-1 and J usage is TRBJ2-1, with 10 bases aligning to TRBD2. Losses at the gene ends were 3 bases for V and 1 base for J; bases not matched to a gene: 16. The germline V gene has CDR1 SGHRS and CDR2 YFSETQ. The CDR3 runs 20 residues.

The V and J genes are TRBV7-9 and TRBJ2-1, with 8 bases fitting TRBD2. The V and J ends lost 1 base and 2 bases, in that order; junction bases with no gene match: 4. The CDR3 loop spans 16 amino acids. Germline CDR1 and CDR2: SEHNR and FQNEAQ (reference sequence). The CDR3 DNA sequence: TGTGCCAGCAGCTTAGAAGGCGGGGGGCCCTACAATGAGCAGTTCTTC. Translated, it gives CASSLEGGGPYNEQFF.

The J gene is TRBJ2-1, the V gene TRBV27; maybe TRBD2 (6 bases). The V gene lost 5 bases and the J gene lost 7 bases, with 15 bases spanning the gap. The V gene's germline CDR1 is MNHEY and CDR2 SMNVEV (reference sequence). The CDR3 length is 14 residues. DNA of the CDR3: TGTGCCAGCAGTCACCGGGACTCGAAGAATGAGCAGTTCTTC. Amino acids: CASSHRDSKNEQFF.

This clone was observed once. The rearrangement uses TRBV2 and TRBJ1-2, with TRBD1 as a possible D gene (6 bases). CDR1 and CDR2 (germline): SNHLY, FYNNEI. This CDR3 is built from 17 residues. V gave up 5 bases and J gave up 5 bases, with 24 bases separating them. CDR3 protein: CASSTGTRLAMMYGYTF. For the CDR3, the DNA is TGTGCCAGCAGTACCGGGACAAGACTCGCTATGATGTATGGCTACACCTTC.

The chain joins TRBV6-4 to TRBJ1-1; D gene uncertain. V lost 0 bases, J lost 1 base, and 6 bases lay in between. Germline CDR1 and CDR2: MRHNA and SNTAGT. This CDR3 is 14 amino acids long. The chain's CDR3 is CASSDSPENTEAFF. CDR3 DNA sequence: TGTGCCAGCAGTGACTCTCCAGAGAACACTGAAGCTTTCTTT.

This clone was counted a few times. The chain employs TRBV30 and TRBJ1-1; D gene uncertain. Germline loops: CDR1 GTSNPN, CDR2 SVGIG (reference sequence). Trimming pared 1 base from V and 5 bases from J, leaving 11 bases between. CDR3 length: 13 residues. The CDR3 nucleotides read TGTGCCTGGAGTGCGGCTGAGAGGACTGAAGCTTTCTTT. Residues: CAWSAAERTEAFF.

The rearrangement uses TRBV6-4 and TRBJ1-2; tentatively, D is TRBD1 (5 bases). Germline loops: CDR1 MRHNA, CDR2 SNTAGT. Trimming removed 3 bases from V and 7 bases from J, with 15 bases in between. The CDR3 covers 14 residues. CDR3 nucleotide sequence: TGTGCCAGCAGTGATGGCAGGGAAGGGGTTGGCTACACCTTC. Translated, it gives CASSDGREGVGYTF.

The J gene is TRBJ2-3, the V gene TRBV6-6; 9 bases match TRBD2. The V segment lost 7 bases and the J segment 3 bases; nucleotides outside the gene matches: 11. The CDR3 is made up of 16 amino acids. CDR1 and CDR2 (germline): MNHNY, SVGAGI (reference sequence). CDR3 amino acids: CASKVGAGGLTDTQYF. CDR3 sequence (DNA): TGTGCCAGCAAGGTTGGCGCGGGGGGGCTTACAGATACGCAGTATTTT.

The chain couples TRBV11-3 to TRBJ2-7, with D perhaps TRBD1 (5 bases). The CDR3 length is 14 residues. Trimming stripped 4 bases from V and 3 bases from J, with 13 bases between. Per the germline V gene, CDR1 is SGHNT and CDR2 is YENEEA. The DNA of the CDR3 is TGTGCCAGCAGCTCGAATGGGGCGCACTACGAGCAGTACTTC. Its translation is CASSSNGAHYEQYF.

This chain connects TRBV5-8 to TRBJ2-2; D is possibly TRBD1 (5 bases). CDR1 is SGHTS, CDR2 YDEGEE, per germline. The CDR3 runs to 14 residues. V was trimmed by 2 bases and J by 2 bases, leaving 7 bases between them. CDR3 protein: CASSLGVNTGELFF. For the CDR3, the DNA is TGTGCCAGCAGCTTAGGGGTTAACACCGGGGAGCTGTTTTTT.

The V gene is TRBV29-1, the J gene TRBJ2-7; unclear D gene. This CDR3 region has 11 residues. CDR1 is SQVTM and CDR2 is ANQGSEA in the germline V gene. The V end was cut by 4 bases, the J end by 6 bases, with 10 bases between. The CDR3 DNA is TGCAGCGTTGGAAGAGGCGGCGAGCAGTACTTC. It translates to CSVGRGGEQYF.